What follows are 20 T cell receptor beta chains derived from one specimen sequenced in a study of T cell responses to AZD1222 COVID-19 vaccine. Using immunoSEQ multiplex PCR, the repertoire was profiled, and TCRdb retains in-frame clones only, with some absent. The sample yields approximately 100,000 clones, more than 85% seen once. The sample in question was peripheral blood, obtained on day 0 of AZD1222 vaccination. These TCRs come from an adult in good health.

The chain uses TRBV30 and TRBJ1-5; 9 nucleotides match TRBD1. CDR3 length equals 15 residues. The germline V gene encodes CDR1 GTSNPN and CDR2 SVGIG (reference sequence). V trimming: 1 base; J trimming: 6 bases; junction bases outside the gene matches: 7. Written as DNA, the CDR3 is TGTGCCTGGAGTGGCGGACAGGGGTCTAGTCAGCCCCAGCATTTT. Protein: CAWSGGQGSSQPQHF.

This sequence joins TRBV29-1 and TRBJ2-7; 11 positions match TRBD1. The CDR3 loop spans 15 amino acids. The ends lost 7 bases at V and 0 bases at J; junction bases unmatched: 8. Germline V gene data show CDR1 as SQVTM and CDR2 as ANQGSEA. This chain's CDR3 is CSARGTGGNSYEQYF. The CDR3 nucleotides are TGCAGCGCCCGAGGGACAGGGGGAAACTCCTACGAGCAGTACTTC.

The chain has TRBV6-5 and TRBJ1-3, with D possibly being TRBD1 (5 bases). The CDR3 extends over 12 amino acids. Trimming removed 8 bases from V and 5 bases from J, with 10 bases in between. The V gene's germline CDR1 is MNHEY and CDR2 SVGAGI. Here the CDR3 DNA reads TGTGCCAGCGGGGCGACAAGAAACACCATATATTTT. It yields the protein CASGATRNTIYF.

The rearrangement uses TRBV23-1 and TRBJ2-1, with TRBD2 identical over 8 bases. TRBV23-1 is an open reading frame, and its role is uncertain. This CDR3 is 12 amino acids long. J gave up 5 bases and V 7 bases, and 1 base lay outside the gene matches. CDR3 DNA: TGCGCCAGCATGCGGGGGGACAATGAGCAGTTCTTC. Translating gives CASMRGDNEQFF.

A single count supports this clone. The chain has TRBV5-4 and TRBJ1-1; a possible D gene is TRBD1 (6 bases). Germline lookup yields CDR1 SGHNT and CDR2 YYREEE (reference sequence). The ends were cut back, 4 bases at V and 0 bases at J, with 13 bases in the middle. This CDR3 contains 15 residues. This CDR3 reads CASSRTGRLNTEAFF. CDR3 bases: TGTGCCAGCAGCCGAACAGGGCGATTGAACACTGAAGCTTTCTTT.

CDR3 protein: CASSQARTGYSYEQYF. The DNA of the CDR3 is TGCGCCAGCAGCCAAGCTAGGACAGGGTACTCCTACGAGCAGTACTTC. The chain carries TRBV4-3 and TRBJ2-7; 8 positions match TRBD1. The CDR3 is 16 amino acids. With 1 base clipped from V and 0 bases from J, the junction kept 5 bases outside the gene matches. Germline V gene sequence: CDR1 LGHNA, CDR2 YSLEER.

The rearrangement joins TRBV19 to TRBJ2-1; 7 bases are shared with TRBD1. This CDR3 contains 16 residues. Germline V gives CDR1 LNHDA, CDR2 SQIVND (reference sequence). V lost 0 bases and J lost 3; bases outside the gene matches: 5. The CDR3 sequence is CASSIDGQANYNEQFF. CDR3 nucleotides: TGTGCCAGTAGTATAGACGGACAGGCAAACTACAATGAGCAGTTCTTC. The variable domain in full, completed from reference TRBV19 and TRBJ2-1, reads DGGITQSPKYLFRKEGQNVTLSCEQNLNHDAMYWYRQDPGQGLRLIYYSQIVNDFQKGDIAEGYSVSREKKESFPLTVTSAQKNPTAFYLCASSIDGQANYNEQFFGPGTRLTVL.

The chain employs TRBV7-2 and TRBJ1-6; 7 bases align to TRBD1. Per germline, CDR1 SGHTA and CDR2 FQGNSA. This CDR3 contains 15 residues. Trimming cost V 5 bases and J 6 bases; bases outside gene matches: 7. CDR3 protein: CASSPGGGVNSPLHF. The CDR3 coding sequence is TGTGCCAGCAGCCCAGGGGGGGGAGTTAATTCACCCCTCCACTTT.

The chain combines TRBV10-3 with TRBJ2-7; 7 nucleotides align to TRBD1. Per the germline V gene, CDR1 is ENHRY and CDR2 is SYGVKD. The CDR3 covers 16 residues. The V gene end was trimmed by 0 bases and the J gene end by 5 bases; junction bases not matched to a gene: 10. The CDR3 spells CAISESFSRQGNEQYF. The CDR3 DNA follows: TGTGCCATCAGTGAGTCTTTCTCACGACAGGGCAACGAGCAGTACTTC.

The chain couples TRBV7-3 to TRBJ1-6; 10 positions agree with TRBD1. The CDR3 consists of 16 residues. The V and J ends lost 5 bases and 6 bases, in that order; junction bases with no gene match: 7. Germline lookup yields CDR1 SGHTA and CDR2 FQGTGA. Here the CDR3 DNA reads TGTGCCAGCAGCGCAAAGGGACAGGGGTTTAATTCACCCCTCCACTTT. Amino acids: CASSAKGQGFNSPLHF.

The chain employs TRBV2 and TRBJ1-4; 9 bases line up with TRBD1. This CDR3 region has 14 residues. V lost 3 bases, J lost 5 bases, and 1 base stayed unmatched. In germline, CDR1 is SNHLY, CDR2 FYNNEI. Written as DNA, the CDR3 is TGTGCCAGCAGTGAGGGGACAGGGAATGAAAAACTGTTTTTT. As protein: CASSEGTGNEKLFF.

The gene calls are TRBV27 and TRBJ1-2; D may be TRBD1 (5 bases). V gave up 4 bases and J gave up 7 bases, with 13 bases separating them. The germline V gene encodes CDR1 MNHEY and CDR2 SMNVEV (reference sequence). This CDR3 contains 13 residues. The CDR3 reads CASSSGGGAGYTF. The DNA for the CDR3 is TGTGCCAGCAGTTCGGGGGGAGGGGCTGGCTACACCTTC.

This clone was detected only a few times. This sequence joins TRBV14 and TRBJ2-7, with D unresolved. CDR3 length: 15 amino acids. CDR1 SGHDN and CDR2 FVKESK come from the germline V gene. The germline V and J ends were trimmed by 0 bases and 0 bases, with 9 bases remaining between them. The CDR3 DNA reads TGTGCCAGCAGCCAAGAAGGGATTAGCTCCTACGAGCAGTACTTC. The encoded protein is CASSQEGISSYEQYF.

In its sample, this clone was seen once. The gene calls are TRBV4-2 and TRBJ2-7; D is perhaps TRBD1 (5 bases). CDR1 is LGHNA, CDR2 YNFKEQ, per germline. The CDR3 is 15 residues long. Trimming left V 1 base short and J 0 bases short, with 10 bases between. The CDR3 reads CASSQVDDSSYEQYF. CDR3 sequence (DNA): TGTGCCAGCAGCCAAGTCGACGACAGCTCCTACGAGCAGTACTTC.

This chain's CDR3 is CASSYSTDRANEKLFF. The CDR3 nucleotides are TGTGCCAGCAGTTACTCGACGGACAGGGCGAATGAAAAACTGTTTTTT. V usage is TRBV6-5 and J usage is TRBJ1-4; TRBD1 matches 8 bases. V was pared by 0 bases and J by 5 bases, with 5 bases of the junction left unmatched. CDR1 is MNHEY and CDR2 is SVGAGI in the germline V gene. This CDR3 contains 16 residues.

This clone was seen once. This chain links TRBV7-3 with TRBJ2-1; 8 bases match TRBD1. V was pared by 1 base and J by 8 bases, with 7 bases of the junction left unmatched. CDR1 and CDR2 (germline): SGHTA, FQGTGA. This CDR3 comprises 15 residues. For the CDR3, the DNA is TGTGCCAGCAGCTTAAGCCGGACAGGGTCTGATGAGCAGTTCTTC. As protein: CASSLSRTGSDEQFF.

This clone was observed a single time. This chain's CDR3 is CASSIGVRTGWDYGYTF. CDR3 in DNA: TGTGCCAGTAGTATCGGAGTCCGGACAGGGTGGGACTATGGCTACACCTTC. The J gene is TRBJ1-2, the V gene TRBV19, with 8 bases aligning to TRBD1. The CDR3 contains 17 residues. V gave up 3 bases and J gave up 3 bases; unmatched junction bases: 12. The germline CDR1 and CDR2 sequences are LNHDA and SQIVND (reference sequence).

This clone was picked up one time. The chain couples TRBV6-1 to TRBJ1-2, with D hard to call. Germline CDR1 MNHNS, CDR2 SASEGT. V lost 0 bases and J 13 bases, leaving 12 bases between the germline ends. CDR3 length: 12 residues. The CDR3: CASSEAKDFSTF. The CDR3 DNA reads TGTGCCAGCAGTGAAGCGAAGGATTTTAGCACCTTC.

This clone appeared a few times. V usage is TRBV27 and J usage is TRBJ1-3; a weak D match, TRBD1 (5 bases). The CDR3 is 15 amino acids. Germline assignment: CDR1 MNHEY and CDR2 SMNVEV (reference sequence). V lost 2 bases and J 2 bases, leaving 10 bases between the germline ends. CDR3 bases: TGTGCCAGCAGTTTAAGGGGCCCCCCTGGAAACACCATATATTTT. Translation: CASSLRGPPGNTIYF.

The chain recombines TRBV7-9 with TRBJ1-2; D is unclear. The germline V and J ends were trimmed by 1 base and 5 bases, with 5 bases remaining between them. Germline CDR1 is SEHNR and CDR2 is FQNEAQ (reference sequence). This CDR3 comprises 12 residues. CDR3 DNA sequence: TGTGCCAGCAGCTTAGAGGGATATGGCTACACCTTC. It specifies CASSLEGYGYTF. Using reference TRBV7-9 and TRBJ1-2 for the parts outside the CDR3, the full variable domain is DTGVSQNPRHKITKRGQNVTFRCDPISEHNRLYWYRQTLGQGPEFLTYFQNEAQLEKSRLLSDRFSAERPKGSFSTLEIQRTEQGDSAMYLCASSLEGYGYTFGSGTRLTVV.